The 20 T cell receptor beta chains reported below all come from one sample, sequenced in a study of metastatic and nonmetastatic thyroid tumors. Prior to thyroid surgery, none of the patients had received any treatment. Using MiXCR, TCRdb reanalyzed the PCR reads. The sample includes 13,000 to 15,000 clones, approximately 3.9% of them seen just once. The sample consisted of tumor tissue. These receptors originate from a female donor with papillary thyroid cancer or a benign thyroid nodule (not recorded which). Some clones in this sample may be carry-over from other donors' samples.

Only a few counts were recorded for this clone. J is TRBJ2-1 and V is TRBV9; 11 bases are a match to TRBD2. Germline V lookup: CDR1 SGDLS, CDR2 YYNGEE. This CDR3 region has 18 residues. The J segment lost 0 bases and the V segment lost 4 bases, leaving 9 bases of the junction unmatched. The CDR3 region has the DNA TGTGCCAGCAGCCCAGGACTAGCGGGCCGCAGCTCCTACAATGAGCAGTTCTTC. Translating gives CASSPGLAGRSSYNEQFF.

The table lists this clone with a few counts. The rearrangement uses TRBV5-1 and TRBJ2-1, with D possibly matching TRBD2 (6 bases). CDR1 is SGHRS and CDR2 is YFSETQ in the germline V gene. V lost 2 bases, J lost 1 base, and 10 bases lay in between. The CDR3 extends over 15 amino acids. The CDR3 bases are TGCGCCAGCAGCTTCCTCGGGAGTTCCTACAATGAGCAGTTCTTC. Its protein product is CASSFLGSSYNEQFF.

The genes are TRBV28 and TRBJ2-3, with 10 bases aligning to TRBD2. The V gene's germline CDR1 is MDHEN and CDR2 SYDVKM. V shed 6 bases, J shed 1 base, and the junction held 4 bases outside the gene matches. The CDR3 is 15 residues long. The CDR3 nucleotides are TGTGCCAGCAGAGATAGCGGGAGGCGCACAGATACGCAGTATTTT. Translated, it gives CASRDSGRRTDTQYF.

This clone has a handful of counts. The germline gene is not matched at one end of the junction; a read error may be the cause. J is TRBJ1-1 and V is TRBV28; 8 nucleotides agree with TRBD1. The CDR3 is 13 residues long. Per the germline V gene, CDR1 is MDHEN and CDR2 is SYDVKM. The CDR3 DNA reads TGTGCCACCTGGATGGCAGGGGGCACTGAAGTTTTCTTT. Residues: CATWMAGGTEVFF.

This clone was picked up a small number of times. CDR3 DNA sequence: TGTGCCAGCAGCTTGACTAGCGGAGCCTACGAGCAGTACTTC. Translated, it gives CASSLTSGAYEQYF. The genes are TRBV11-3 and TRBJ2-7; 9 bases are shared with TRBD2. The CDR3 loop spans 14 amino acids. Germline loops: CDR1 SGHNT, CDR2 YENEEA. Losses at the gene ends were 3 bases for V and 2 bases for J; bases not matched to a gene: 2.

The rearrangement links TRBV7-2 to TRBJ2-1, with 7 bases matching TRBD1. CDR3 length: 16 residues. Looked up from germline, CDR1 is SGHTA and CDR2 is FQGNSA. V lost 1 base and J lost 6; bases outside the gene matches: 9. Here the CDR3 reads CASSLEGVTGLNEQFF. For the CDR3, the DNA is TGTGCCAGCAGCTTAGAGGGGGTGACAGGGCTCAATGAGCAGTTCTTC.

This clone was detected ten times or more. The chain recombines TRBV6-1 with TRBJ2-7; 11 positions agree with TRBD2. The CDR3 covers 15 residues. Trimming took 4 bases from V and 3 from J; bases not matched to a gene: 5. Germline assignment: CDR1 MNHNS and CDR2 SASEGT. This CDR3 is CASSVRLAGNYEQYF. The DNA for the CDR3 is TGTGCCAGCAGTGTTCGACTAGCGGGAAACTACGAGCAGTACTTC.

This clone was counted between two and nine times. CDR3 protein: CASTTGPAGYEQYF. The CDR3 DNA follows: TGTGCCAGCACTACAGGGCCGGCGGGCTACGAGCAGTACTTC. The chain has TRBV6-2 or TRBV6-3 and TRBJ2-7, with a possible D match to TRBD1 (6 bases). V lost 7 bases to trimming and J lost 3 bases, with 16 bases between them. Germline values: CDR1 MNHEY, CDR2 SVGEGT. The CDR3 runs 14 residues.

The chain joins TRBV6-1 to TRBJ2-1; TRBD2 matches at 7 bases. Unmatched junction bases numbered 9, after V lost 5 bases and J lost 8 bases. This CDR3 has 14 amino acids. Germline CDR1 is MNHNS and CDR2 is SASEGT. The CDR3 nucleotides read TGTGCCAGCAGTCAAGGGAGGGGAGTCGATGAGCAGTTCTTC. Protein product: CASSQGRGVDEQFF.

V is TRBV2 and J is TRBJ2-7, with unresolved D. Germline loops: CDR1 SNHLY, CDR2 FYNNEI. The CDR3 length is 10 residues. Trimming pared 4 bases from V and 6 bases from J, leaving 4 bases between. CDR3: CASSGVEQYF. In DNA, the CDR3 is TGTGCCAGCAGTGGAGTCGAGCAGTACTTC.

This clone showed up just a few times. This sequence joins TRBV19 and TRBJ2-3; 9 nucleotides agree with TRBD1. The CDR3 contains 17 residues. Germline lookup yields CDR1 LNHDA and CDR2 SQIVND (reference sequence). With 1 base clipped from V and 5 bases from J, the junction kept 10 bases outside the gene matches. DNA for the CDR3: TGTGCCAGTAGTATAGTCTCCACAGGGGGCTCCAAAGATACGCAGTATTTT. Protein: CASSIVSTGGSKDTQYF.

A few counts support this clone. The rearrangement uses TRBV11-2 and TRBJ1-1; TRBD1 matches 7 bases. Looked up from germline, CDR1 is SGHAT and CDR2 is FQNNGV. V shed 5 bases and J 7 bases; nucleotides not matched to a gene: 7. The CDR3 covers 13 residues. CDR3 coding DNA: TGTGCCAGCAGCCAGAACAGGGGCCTTGAAGCTTTCTTT. Encoded protein: CASSQNRGLEAFF. The complete variable domain, with remaining parts taken from reference TRBV11-2 and TRBJ1-1, reads EAGVAQSPRYKIIEKRQSVAFWCNPISGHATLYWYQQILGQGPKLLIQFQNNGVVDDSQLPKDRFSAERLKGVDSTLKIQPAKLEDSAVYLCASSQNRGLEAFFGQGTRLTVV.

A few counts support this clone. CDR3 in amino acids: CASSLVTEGGYTF. The DNA of the CDR3 is TGTGCCAGCAGCTTGGTGACAGAAGGCGGCTACACCTTC. The V gene is TRBV5-6, the J gene TRBJ1-2; the D gene is possibly TRBD1 (5 bases). The germline V gene has CDR1 SGHDT and CDR2 YYEEEE. The CDR3 totals 13 residues. The V end was cut by 0 bases, the J end by 8 bases, with 11 bases between.

The chain links TRBV6-1 to TRBJ1-1; D remains unclear. Trimming removed 5 bases at V and 6 bases at J, with 16 bases between. Germline-derived CDR1 and CDR2 are MNHNS and SASEGT. The CDR3 loop spans 14 amino acids. CDR3 in amino acids: CASSTVAYGAEAFF. The CDR3 DNA reads TGTGCCAGCAGTACCGTTGCGTATGGTGCTGAAGCTTTCTTT.

This clone was seen a handful of times. V is TRBV6-1 and J is TRBJ1-5; the D gene is possibly TRBD1 (5 bases). CDR3 length: 14 amino acids. Trimming removed 8 bases at V and 4 bases at J, with 15 bases between. Germline V gives CDR1 MNHNS, CDR2 SASEGT. The CDR3 DNA reads as TGTGCCAGCGAGCCCGGGACTCTGAATCAGCCCCAGCATTTT. Amino acid sequence: CASEPGTLNQPQHF.

This clone has a handful of counts. The final CDR3 position lacks the conserved phenylalanine or tryptophan, pointing to a likely read error. The gene calls are TRBV7-6 and TRBJ1-6; D not resolved. Per the germline V gene, CDR1 is SGHVS and CDR2 is FNYEAQ. The CDR3 is 13 amino acids. CDR3 coding DNA: TGTTCCAGCAGCCCCAACACTGGTTCACCCCTCCACCTT. Its translation is CSSSPNTGSPLHL.

By frequency in the sample, this clone is medium-sized. The chain has TRBV9 and TRBJ2-7; tentatively, D is TRBD2 (6 bases). The CDR3 sequence is 14 residues long. From germline, CDR1 is SGDLS and CDR2 YYNGEE. The V end lost 0 bases, the J end lost 2 bases, and 9 bases lay between the germline ends. The CDR3 region has the DNA TGTGCCAGCAGCGTAGGGGGAGGAACCTACGAGCAGTACTTC. Translation: CASSVGGGTYEQYF.

J is TRBJ2-7 and V is TRBV20-1, with 8 positions matching TRBD1. The ends lost 3 bases at V and 1 base at J; junction bases unmatched: 11. The CDR3 runs 16 residues. Germline CDR1 reads DFQATT; CDR2 reads SNEGSKA (reference sequence). The CDR3 DNA sequence: TGCAGTGCTAGTGACCCCCCGGGACAGGTTTCCTACGAGCAGTACTTC. Protein sequence: CSASDPPGQVSYEQYF.

By share, this clone ranks as medium-sized. This rearrangement joins TRBV4-3 to TRBJ1-4, with D hard to call. V was pared by 2 bases and J by 8 bases, with 9 bases between. Germline lookup yields CDR1 LGHNA and CDR2 YSLEER. The CDR3 loop spans 13 amino acids. As DNA, the CDR3 is TGCGCCAGCAGCCAACTCCTAGCCGAAAAACTGTTTTTT. Protein sequence: CASSQLLAEKLFF.

There are a few counts of this clone. The chain employs TRBV28 and TRBJ1-1; the D gene is possibly TRBD1 (6 bases). This CDR3 contains 14 residues. CDR1 is MDHEN and CDR2 is SYDVKM in the germline V gene. The germline V and J ends were trimmed by 8 bases and 9 bases, with 22 bases remaining between them. CDR3 in DNA: TGTGCCAGCTTCTGGCGGGGGGCGGGTACCCAAGCTTTCTTT. It codes for CASFWRGAGTQAFF.